This T cell receptor beta chain is drawn from a study of T cells in Graves' hyperthyroidism and ophthalmopathy. Study-wide background: Staff took peripheral blood when the initial diagnosis was made, before any treatment began. General observations from the study: Within blood appeared most thyroid clonotypes that had expanded above 0.001.

TCR beta CDR3 region amplification was performed from RNA transcripts. With the HTBI primer set, the TCR CDR3 went through a first round of RT-PCR. TCRdb reprocessed the multiplex PCR reads via MiXCR and lists one record per CDR3 protein. The sample consists of about 210,000 distinct CDR3 sequences, 17% of them appearing once. Regarding this clonotype: Its specificity is unknown.

Patients with uncontrolled infections, other autoimmune diseases, pregnancy or lactation were excluded. Orbital computed tomography and thyroid ultrasound, together with serum TRAb and thyroxine and clinical symptoms, were used for diagnoses. The CDR3 has 14 amino acids. V gave up 3 bases and J gave up 5 bases, with 10 bases separating them. The sequence was obtained from a man aged 45-65 years with Graves' hyperthyroidism. Sequenced sample: blood. V is TRBV12-3 or TRBV12-4 and J is TRBJ1-4; TRBD1 might be the D (6 bases). The CDR3 DNA sequence: TGTGCCAGCAGTTTGGGGGCCATGAATGAAAAACTGTTTTTT. This gives the protein CASSLGAMNEKLFF.